The T cell receptor beta chain under discussion was sequenced for a study of T-cell reconstitution after alpha-beta-depleted transplantation in children. Per germline, CDR1 SQVTM and CDR2 ANQGSEA. Trimming took 2 bases from V and 5 from J, leaving 12 bases between them. The CDR3 covers 13 residues. Study findings and constraints: Where some patients showed high TCRbeta diversity at day 60, it came from recipient T cells and thymic progenitors that had survived. The origin of alpha-beta T cells about two months after transplant was reportedly several hundred expanded graft clones. Newly made T cells mostly supplied T-cell counts and diversity one year after transplant.

This clonotype was observed many times. What it binds is not known. Unique molecular identifiers were incorporated during preparation of the TCRbeta library. Each CDR3 protein gets one entry after TCRdb re-called the PCR reads with MiXCR. Among 450,000 to 600,000 distinct CDR3 sequences listed, 13% were seen once. The receptor was derived from a male patient between 5 and 17 years old who had a stem cell transplant for acute myeloid leukemia, so the T cells may come from the graft donor. V is TRBV29-1 and J is TRBJ1-1; D is unclear. This specimen was PBMCs, mostly from graft donor cells, taken 360 days after TCRalphabeta/CD19-depleted stem cell transplant. The CDR3 DNA sequence: TGCAGCGTTGAAATCGGTCGTGGTACTGAAGCTTTCTTT. Protein sequence: CSVEIGRGTEAFF.